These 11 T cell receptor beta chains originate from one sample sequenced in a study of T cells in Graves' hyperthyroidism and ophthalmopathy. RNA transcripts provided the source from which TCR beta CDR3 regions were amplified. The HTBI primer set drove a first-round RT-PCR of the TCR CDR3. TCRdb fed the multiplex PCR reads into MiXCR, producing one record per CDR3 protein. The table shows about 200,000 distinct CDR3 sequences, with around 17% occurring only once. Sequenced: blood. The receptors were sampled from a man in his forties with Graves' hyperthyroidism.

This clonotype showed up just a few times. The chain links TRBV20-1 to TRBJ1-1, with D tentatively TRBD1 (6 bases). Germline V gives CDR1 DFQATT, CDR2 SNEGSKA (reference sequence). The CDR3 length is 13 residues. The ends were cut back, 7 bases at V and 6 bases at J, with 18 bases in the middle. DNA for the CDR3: TGCAGTGTCCAGGGGCAGGCAAGTTCTGAAGCTTTCTTT. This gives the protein CSVQGQASSEAFF.

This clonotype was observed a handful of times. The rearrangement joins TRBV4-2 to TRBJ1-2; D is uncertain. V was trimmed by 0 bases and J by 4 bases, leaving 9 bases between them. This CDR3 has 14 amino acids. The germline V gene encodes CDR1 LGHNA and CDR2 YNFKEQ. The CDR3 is CASSQDVQAYGYTF. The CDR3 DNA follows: TGTGCCAGCAGCCAAGATGTACAAGCCTATGGCTACACCTTC.

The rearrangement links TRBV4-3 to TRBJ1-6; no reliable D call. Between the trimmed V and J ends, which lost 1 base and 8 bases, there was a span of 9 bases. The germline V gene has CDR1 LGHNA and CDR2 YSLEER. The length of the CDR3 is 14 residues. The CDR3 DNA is TGCGCCAGCAGCCAAGGGGAGGACCATTCACCCCTCCACTTT. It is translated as CASSQGEDHSPLHF.

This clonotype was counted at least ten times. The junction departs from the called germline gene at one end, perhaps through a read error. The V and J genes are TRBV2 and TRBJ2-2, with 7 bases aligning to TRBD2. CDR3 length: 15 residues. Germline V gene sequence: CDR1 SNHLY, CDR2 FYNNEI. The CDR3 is CASREAGSFTGELFF. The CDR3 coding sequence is TGTGCCAGCAGGGAAGCGGGGTCGTTCACCGGGGAGCTGTTTTTT. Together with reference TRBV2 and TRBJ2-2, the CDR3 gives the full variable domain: EPEVTQTPSHQVTQMGQEVILRCVPISNHLYFYWYRQILGQKVEFLVSFYNNEISEKSEIFDDQFSVERPDGSNFTLKIRSTKLEDSAMYFCASREAGSFTGELFFGEGSRLTVL.

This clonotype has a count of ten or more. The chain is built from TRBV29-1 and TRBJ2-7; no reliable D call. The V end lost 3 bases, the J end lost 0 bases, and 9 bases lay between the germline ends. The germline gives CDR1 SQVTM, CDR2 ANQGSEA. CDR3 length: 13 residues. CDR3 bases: TGCAGCGTTGAGGTTGCAAGCTCCTACGAGCAGTACTTC. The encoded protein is CSVEVASSYEQYF.

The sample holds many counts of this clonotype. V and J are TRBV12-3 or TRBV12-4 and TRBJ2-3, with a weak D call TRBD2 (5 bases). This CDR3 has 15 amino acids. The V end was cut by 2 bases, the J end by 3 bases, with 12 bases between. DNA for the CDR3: TGTGCCAGCAGTTTATCGACGGGGAGAACAGATACGCAGTATTTT. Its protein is CASSLSTGRTDTQYF.

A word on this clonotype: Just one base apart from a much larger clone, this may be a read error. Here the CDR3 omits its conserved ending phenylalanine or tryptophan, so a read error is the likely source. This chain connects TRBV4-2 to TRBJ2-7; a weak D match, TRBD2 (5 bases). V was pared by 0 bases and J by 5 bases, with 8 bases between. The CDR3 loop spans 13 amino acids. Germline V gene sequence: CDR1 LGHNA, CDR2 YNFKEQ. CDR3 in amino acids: CASSQDSGDEQYL. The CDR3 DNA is TGTGCCAGCAGCCAAGATTCCGGGGACGAGCAGTACCTC.

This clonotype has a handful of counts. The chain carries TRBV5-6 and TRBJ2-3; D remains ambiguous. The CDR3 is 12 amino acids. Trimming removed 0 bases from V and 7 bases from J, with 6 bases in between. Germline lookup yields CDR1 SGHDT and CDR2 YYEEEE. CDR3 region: CASSLVGNTQYF. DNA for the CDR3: TGTGCCAGCAGCTTGGTGGGGAATACGCAGTATTTT.

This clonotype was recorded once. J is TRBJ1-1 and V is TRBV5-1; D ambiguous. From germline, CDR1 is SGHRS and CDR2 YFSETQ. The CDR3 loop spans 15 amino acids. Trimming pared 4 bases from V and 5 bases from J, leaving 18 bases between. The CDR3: CASSPEQSARTEAFF. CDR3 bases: TGCGCCAGCAGCCCCGAACAAAGCGCACGGACTGAAGCTTTCTTT.

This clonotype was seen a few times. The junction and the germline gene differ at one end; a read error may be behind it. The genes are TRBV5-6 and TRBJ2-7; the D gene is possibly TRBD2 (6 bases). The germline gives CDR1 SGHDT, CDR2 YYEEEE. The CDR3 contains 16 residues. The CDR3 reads CTSSFFRGTQTYEQYF. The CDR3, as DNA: TGTACCAGCAGCTTCTTTCGCGGGACTCAGACCTACGAGCAGTACTTC.

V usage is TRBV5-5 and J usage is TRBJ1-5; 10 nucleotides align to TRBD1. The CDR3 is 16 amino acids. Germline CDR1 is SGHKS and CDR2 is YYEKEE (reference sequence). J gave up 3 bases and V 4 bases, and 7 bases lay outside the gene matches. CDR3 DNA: TGTGCCAGCAGCCCGACAGGGGGCTTTGCCAATCAGCCCCAGCATTTT. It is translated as CASSPTGGFANQPQHF.